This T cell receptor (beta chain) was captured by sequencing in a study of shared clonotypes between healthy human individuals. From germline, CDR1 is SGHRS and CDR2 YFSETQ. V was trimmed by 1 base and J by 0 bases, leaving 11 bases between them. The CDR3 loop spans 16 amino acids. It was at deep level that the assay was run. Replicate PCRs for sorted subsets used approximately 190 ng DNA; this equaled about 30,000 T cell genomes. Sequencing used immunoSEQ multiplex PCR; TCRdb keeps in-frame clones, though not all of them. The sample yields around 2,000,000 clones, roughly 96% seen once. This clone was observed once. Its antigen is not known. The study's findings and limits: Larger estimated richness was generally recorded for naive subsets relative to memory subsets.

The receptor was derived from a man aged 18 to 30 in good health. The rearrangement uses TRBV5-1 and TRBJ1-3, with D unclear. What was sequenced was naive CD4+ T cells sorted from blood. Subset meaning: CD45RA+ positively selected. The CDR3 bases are TGCGCCAGCAGCTTGCCCGGACTCACCTCTGGAAACACCATATATTTT. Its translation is CASSLPGLTSGNTIYF.